This T cell receptor (beta chain) stems from a study of T cell repertoires in cytomegalovirus infection. Study summary: It can be stated that public TCR beta signatures indicated CMV infection as well as a matching HLA type. Findings and limits, study-wide: People with CMV and the relevant HLA were identified by cumulative public TCR beta family frequency.

In TCRdb, the reads were re-called with MiXCR into one record per CDR3 protein. The sample includes 400,000 to 600,000 distinct CDR3 sequences, approximately 42% of them seen just once. This clonotype was found a few times. Antigen: not known. V was shortened by 9 bases and J by 10 bases, with 22 bases between the two germline ends. CDR1 and CDR2 from the germline V gene are SGHTA and FQGNSA. The CDR3 consists of 14 residues. Sequenced here: cultured PBMCs, sampled from culture after CMV antigen stimulation. The chain recombines TRBV7-2 with TRBJ2-1; possibly TRBD2 for D (7 bases). This clonotype originated in a human donor in good health (CMV status not recorded). Some clones in this sample may be carry-over from other donors' samples. The DNA of the CDR3 is TGTGCCAGTGGGGAGGGGGGGGGCTTCCGCGAGCAGTTCTTC. Encoded protein: CASGEGGGFREQFF.